Shown below are 10 T cell receptor beta chains from a single sample sequenced in a study of blood T cell repertoires in COVID-19. Sequencing used immunoSEQ multiplex PCR; TCRdb keeps in-frame clones, though not all of them. The sample contains 400,000 or so clones, around 90% of which appear only once. The sequencing input was PBMCs or T cells enriched from blood (not recorded which). Receptors were obtained from a man aged 18 to 29 who had recovered from COVID-19.

This rearrangement joins TRBV7-9 to TRBJ1-3; D perhaps matches TRBD1 (5 bases). The length of the CDR3 is 16 residues. The germline V gene has CDR1 SEHNR and CDR2 FQNEAQ (reference sequence). Trimming took 0 bases from V and 3 from J, leaving 12 bases between them. DNA for the CDR3: TGTGCCAGCAGCTTAGCGTCGGGGGGAGGTGGAAACACCATATATTTT. Protein: CASSLASGGGGNTIYF.

The chain links TRBV19 to TRBJ1-5; TRBD1 matches at 9 bases. The CDR3 consists of 15 residues. V lost 9 bases and J lost 4; bases outside the gene matches: 10. CDR1 and CDR2 from the germline V gene are LNHDA and SQIVND (reference sequence). The CDR3 here is CASIARDRENQPQHF. The CDR3 DNA follows: TGTGCCAGCATCGCCCGGGACAGGGAAAATCAGCCCCAGCATTTT.

The V call is TRBV18, the J call TRBJ2-2, with D possibly being TRBD2 (6 bases). The V end lost 2 bases, the J end lost 7 bases, and 14 bases lay between the germline ends. Germline V gene lookup returns CDR1 KGHSH and CDR2 LQKENI. The CDR3 spans 15 residues. The CDR3 loop is CASSPMREVNGELFF. CDR3 nucleotide sequence: TGTGCCAGCTCACCAATGAGGGAGGTAAACGGGGAGCTGTTTTTT.

This chain joins TRBV9 and TRBJ2-1, with TRBD2 matching over 8 bases. There are 15 residues in the CDR3. V gave up 3 bases and J gave up 0 bases; unmatched junction bases: 2. Germline CDR1 SGDLS, CDR2 YYNGEE. In nucleotides, the CDR3 is TGTGCCAGCAGCGGAAGCGGGAGCTCCTACAATGAGCAGTTCTTC. This gives the protein CASSGSGSSYNEQFF.

The chain is built from TRBV4-1 and TRBJ2-2, with D maybe TRBD2 (5 bases). The germline V and J ends were trimmed by 3 bases and 4 bases, with 12 bases remaining between them. In germline, CDR1 is MGHRA, CDR2 YSYEKL. The CDR3 is 15 amino acids. The chain's CDR3 is CASSHPPRGTGELFF. The CDR3 nucleotides are TGCGCCAGCAGCCATCCTCCCCGGGGCACCGGGGAGCTGTTTTTT.

This chain links TRBV2 with TRBJ1-6, with 9 nucleotides matching TRBD1. Germline-derived CDR1 and CDR2 are SNHLY and FYNNEI. The V segment lost 3 bases and the J segment 10 bases; nucleotides outside the gene matches: 7. This CDR3 spans 15 amino acids. This CDR3 reads CASSDWGQGESPLHF. For the CDR3, the DNA is TGTGCCAGCAGTGATTGGGGACAGGGCGAGTCACCCCTCCACTTT.

This sequence joins TRBV11-1 and TRBJ1-1; no clear D gene. The CDR3 consists of 16 residues. The germline gives CDR1 SGHAT, CDR2 FQDESV (reference sequence). The V gene lost 4 bases and the J gene lost 4 bases, with 19 bases spanning the gap. CDR3 protein: CASSSRRGTLATEAFF. The CDR3 DNA sequence: TGTGCCAGCAGCTCTCGGAGAGGTACCTTGGCCACTGAAGCTTTCTTT.

The V gene is TRBV5-1, the J gene TRBJ1-2; D not certain. The germline V and J ends were trimmed by 0 bases and 8 bases, with 14 bases remaining between them. Germline CDR1 is SGHRS and CDR2 is YFSETQ. This CDR3 comprises 14 residues. CDR3 residues: CASSLELAAAGYTF. The CDR3 DNA follows: TGCGCCAGCAGCTTGGAGCTGGCAGCGGCCGGCTACACCTTC.

In the case of this clone: The sample has other DNA sequences that encode this CDR3 too. The rearrangement joins TRBV7-3 to TRBJ1-2; the D gene is possibly TRBD1 (6 bases). Germline CDR1 reads SGHTA; CDR2 reads FQGTGA. The CDR3 extends over 13 amino acids. The V end was cut by 5 bases, the J end by 2 bases, with 9 bases between. The CDR3: CASSPGQNYGYTF. CDR3 DNA sequence: TGTGCCAGCAGCCCTGGACAGAACTATGGCTACACCTTC.

V and J are TRBV6-1 and TRBJ1-4; no reliable D call. There are 13 residues in the CDR3. CDR1 is MNHNS and CDR2 is SASEGT in the germline V gene. With 0 bases removed from V and 8 bases from J, the gap between germline ends came to 7 bases. CDR3 region: CASSEALREKLFF. CDR3 bases: TGTGCCAGCAGTGAAGCGCTACGGGAAAAACTGTTTTTT.